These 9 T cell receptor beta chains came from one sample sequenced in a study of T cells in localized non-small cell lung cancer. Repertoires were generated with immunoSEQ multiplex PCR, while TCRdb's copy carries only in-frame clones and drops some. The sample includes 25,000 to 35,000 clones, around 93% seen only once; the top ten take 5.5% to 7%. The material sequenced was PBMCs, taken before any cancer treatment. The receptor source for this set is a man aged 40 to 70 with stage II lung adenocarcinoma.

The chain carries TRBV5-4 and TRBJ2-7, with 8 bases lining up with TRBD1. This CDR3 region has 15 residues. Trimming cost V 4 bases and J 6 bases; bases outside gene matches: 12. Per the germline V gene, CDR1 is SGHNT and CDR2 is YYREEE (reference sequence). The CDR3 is CASSVGTGLYSEQYF. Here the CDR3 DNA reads TGTGCCAGCAGCGTCGGGACAGGCCTTTATTCCGAGCAGTACTTC.

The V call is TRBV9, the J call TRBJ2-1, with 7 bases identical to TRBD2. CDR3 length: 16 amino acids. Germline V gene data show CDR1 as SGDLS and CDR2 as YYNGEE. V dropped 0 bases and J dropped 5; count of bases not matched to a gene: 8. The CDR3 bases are TGTGCCAGCAGCGTAGGAGTAGCGGGTGGTAACAATGAGCAGTTCTTC. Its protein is CASSVGVAGGNNEQFF.

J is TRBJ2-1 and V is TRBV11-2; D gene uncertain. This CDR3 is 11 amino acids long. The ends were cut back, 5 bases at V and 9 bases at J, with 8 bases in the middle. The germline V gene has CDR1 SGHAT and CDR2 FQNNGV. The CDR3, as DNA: TGTGCCAGCAGCCCCCAAGGTGAGCAGTTCTTC. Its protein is CASSPQGEQFF.

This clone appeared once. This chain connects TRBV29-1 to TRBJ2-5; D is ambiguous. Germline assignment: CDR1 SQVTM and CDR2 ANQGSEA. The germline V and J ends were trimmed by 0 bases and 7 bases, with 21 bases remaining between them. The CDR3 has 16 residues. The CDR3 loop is CSVEDLGLDFGGTQYF. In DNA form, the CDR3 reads TGCAGCGTTGAAGATCTTGGCCTCGATTTTGGTGGGACCCAGTACTTC. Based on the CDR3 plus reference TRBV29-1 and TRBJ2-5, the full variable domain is SAVISQKPSRDICQRGTSLTIQCQVDSQVTMMFWYRQQPGQSLTLIATANQGSEATYESGFVIDKFPISRPNLTFSTLTVSNMSPEDSSIYLCSVEDLGLDFGGTQYFGPGTRLLVL.

The CDR3 reads CASRREGTREKLFF. The CDR3 DNA is TGTGCCAGCCGCCGGGAAGGTACAAGAGAAAAACTGTTTTTT. This chain joins TRBV27 and TRBJ1-4, with D unclear. Germline assignment: CDR1 MNHEY and CDR2 SMNVEV (reference sequence). The CDR3 is 14 amino acids. Trimming took off 8 bases at V and 8 bases at J, with 18 bases between the two ends. The full variable domain, with the rest looked up from reference TRBV27 and TRBJ1-4, is EAQVTQNPRYLITVTGKKLTVTCSQNMNHEYMSWYRQDPGLGLRQIYYSMNVEVTDKGDVPEGYKVSRKEKRNFPLILESPSPNQTSLYFCASRREGTREKLFFGSGTQLSVL.

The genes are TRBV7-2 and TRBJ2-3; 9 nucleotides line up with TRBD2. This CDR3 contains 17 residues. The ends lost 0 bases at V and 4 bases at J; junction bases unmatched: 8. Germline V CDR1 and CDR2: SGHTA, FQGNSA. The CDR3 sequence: CASSLAGSGSPSDTQYF. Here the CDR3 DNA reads TGTGCCAGCAGCTTAGCCGGTAGCGGGAGCCCCTCAGATACGCAGTATTTT.

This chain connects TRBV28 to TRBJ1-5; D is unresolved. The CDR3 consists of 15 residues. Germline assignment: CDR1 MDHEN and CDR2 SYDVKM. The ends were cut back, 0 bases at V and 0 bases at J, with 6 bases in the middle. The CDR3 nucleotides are TGTGCCAGCAGTTTATGGGCGGGTAGCAATCAGCCCCAGCATTTT. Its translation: CASSLWAGSNQPQHF.

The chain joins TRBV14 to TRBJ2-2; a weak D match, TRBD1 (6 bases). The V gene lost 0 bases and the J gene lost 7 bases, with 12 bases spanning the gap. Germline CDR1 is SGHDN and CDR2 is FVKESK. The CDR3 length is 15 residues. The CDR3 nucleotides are TGTGCCAGCAGCCAAGATCGACCAGGGGTCGGGGAGCTGTTTTTT. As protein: CASSQDRPGVGELFF.

CDR3 loop: CASSVVGGGTGELFF. Written as DNA, the CDR3 is TGTGCCAGCAGCGTAGTGGGAGGGGGCACCGGGGAGCTGTTTTTT. The chain uses TRBV9 and TRBJ2-2, with a tentative D call TRBD2 (7 bases). The CDR3 totals 15 residues. Germline V CDR1 and CDR2: SGDLS, YYNGEE. Between the trimmed V and J ends, which lost 0 bases and 4 bases, there was a span of 10 bases.